This T cell receptor (beta chain) originates from a study of blood T cells in healthy people across ages. Study findings and constraints: Long-lived donors carried more naive CD4+ cells and greater diversity than aged donors. The recorded TCR beta diversity per million T cells decreased in a roughly linear manner with age.

A sample-barcoded 5' primer and a J-beta primer mix were used in a second PCR of roughly 7 to 11 cycles. Each cDNA molecule, via a template-switch adaptor with 12 random nucleotides, was tagged. MiXCR, applied by TCRdb to the 5' RACE reads, yields one record per CDR3 protein. The sample has over 600,000 distinct CDR3 sequences, roughly 50% seen once; the top ten hold about 26%. The CDR3 consists of 15 residues. Germline-derived CDR1 and CDR2 are SGHRS and YFSETQ. The V segment lost 4 bases and the J segment 3 bases; nucleotides outside the gene matches: 7. The sample providers were healthy Caucasian people from Russia, aged roughly 6 to 100. To note about this clonotype: The antigen is not known.

Input material: blood. This chain links TRBV5-1 with TRBJ2-3; TRBD2 matches 8 bases. This clonotype was obtained from a man aged 35-49 years in good health. The CDR3, as DNA: TGCGCCAGCAGCGGGGGACTAGAAGATACAGATACGCAGTATTTT. This encodes CASSGGLEDTDTQYF.